This T cell receptor beta chain originates from a study of cytomegalovirus exposure and HLA in healthy donors. Germline V gene lookup returns CDR1 MNHNY and CDR2 SVGAGI (reference sequence). The CDR3 runs to 16 residues. A note on this clone: Its antigen is not known. Its ends do not fully match the called genes, so a read error is possible.

PCR was performed using 60 Vbeta and 13 Jbeta primers. TCRdb keeps only in-frame clones here, not all; method: immunoSEQ multiplex PCR. The table includes about 140,000 clones, over 75% detected once. General observations from the study: It was assumed in the presence/absence analyses that sequencing depth was roughly uniform across donors. In a later analysis, productive TCRs from donors in an Asian-associated ancestry cluster reportedly carried fewer N-insertions than the cohort mean.

The V and J genes are TRBV6-6 and TRBJ2-7, with 8 bases lining up with TRBD2. This clonotype originated in a female donor in good health and CMV-seronegative. Sequenced sample: PBMCs. CDR3: CASSSRVPGGIYEQCF. CDR3 DNA sequence: TGTGCCAGCAGTTCCCGCGTGCCGGGGGGGATCTACGAGCAGTGCTTC.